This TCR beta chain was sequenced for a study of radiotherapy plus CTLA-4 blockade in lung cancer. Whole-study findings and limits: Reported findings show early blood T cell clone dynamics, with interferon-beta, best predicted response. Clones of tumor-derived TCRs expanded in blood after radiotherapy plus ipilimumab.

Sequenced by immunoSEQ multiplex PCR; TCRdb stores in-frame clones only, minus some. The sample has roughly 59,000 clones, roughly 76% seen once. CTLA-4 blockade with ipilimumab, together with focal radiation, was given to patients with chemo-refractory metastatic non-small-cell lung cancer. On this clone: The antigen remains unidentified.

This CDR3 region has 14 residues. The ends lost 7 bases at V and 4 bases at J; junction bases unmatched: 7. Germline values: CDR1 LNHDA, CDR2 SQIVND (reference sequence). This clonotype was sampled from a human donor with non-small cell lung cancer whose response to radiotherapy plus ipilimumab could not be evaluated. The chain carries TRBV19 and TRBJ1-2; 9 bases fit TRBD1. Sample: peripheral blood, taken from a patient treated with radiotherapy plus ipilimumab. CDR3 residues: CASTPQGAVYGYTF. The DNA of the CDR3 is TGTGCCAGTACCCCACAGGGGGCAGTCTATGGCTACACCTTC.